Sequencing of this T cell receptor beta chain was carried out in a study of follicular helper T cells after annual influenza vaccination. General study points: ICOS+CD38+ cTfh clonality change tracked circulating plasmablast frequency change.

The repertoire was sequenced with immunoSEQ multiplex PCR; TCRdb's copy has only in-frame clones and lacks some. The sample records 1,500 to 2,000 clones, roughly 80% being singletons. Specified time point: 2015-2016 season, pre-vaccination. No donor had influenza vaccine in the prior 6 months; all lived in the community. The CDR3 consists of 16 residues. The V and J ends lost 2 bases and 0 bases respectively, with 10 bases between them. Germline assignment: CDR1 SGHVS and CDR2 FQNEAQ. Concerning this clone itself: Its antigen is currently unknown.

The sequence was collected from an adult who received the influenza vaccine. V and J are TRBV7-8 and TRBJ2-2, with D maybe TRBD2 (5 bases). The sequenced sample was CXCR5+ CD38- circulating T follicular helper cells from blood, obtained on the day of influenza vaccination. The subset is: circulating Tfh, non-naive CD4+CXCR5+PD-1+ (ICOS+CD38+ or ICOS-CD38-). CDR3 DNA: TGTGCCAGCAGCTTAAGAGAGGGATCGAACACCGGGGAGCTGTTTTTT. Encoded protein: CASSLREGSNTGELFF.